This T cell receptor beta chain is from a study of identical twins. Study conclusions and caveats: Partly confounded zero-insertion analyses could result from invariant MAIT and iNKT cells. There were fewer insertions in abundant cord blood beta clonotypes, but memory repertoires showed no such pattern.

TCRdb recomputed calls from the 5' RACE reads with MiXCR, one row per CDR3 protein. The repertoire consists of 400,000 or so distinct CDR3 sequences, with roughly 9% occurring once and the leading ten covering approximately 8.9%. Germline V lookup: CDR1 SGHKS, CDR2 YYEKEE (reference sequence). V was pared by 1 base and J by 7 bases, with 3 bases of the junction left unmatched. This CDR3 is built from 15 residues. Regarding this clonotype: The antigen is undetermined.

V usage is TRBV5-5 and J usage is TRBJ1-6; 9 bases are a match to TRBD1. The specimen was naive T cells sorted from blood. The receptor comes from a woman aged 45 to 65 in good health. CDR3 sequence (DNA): TGTGCCAGCAGCTTGCGGGACAGGGCAAATTCACCCCTCCACTTT. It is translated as CASSLRDRANSPLHF.